Listed below are T cell receptor beta chains from one sample, sequenced in a study of technical replicates of blood from four donors. TCRdb's table, derived via immunoSEQ multiplex PCR, lists solely in-frame clones and lacks some. The sample has 50,000 to 70,000 clones, around 95% seen once. Material: PBMCs. Every receptor here comes from a human donor in good health. Some clones in this sample may be carry-over from other donors' samples. Each CDR3 is given with its conserved first and last residue. A D gene is named only where the DNA matches it firmly. A row's size may be missing; if present it is once, few, many or a size class.

TRBD1	once	TRBV19	TRBJ1-6	TGTGCCAGTAGTCGCGACAGGGAAGGTTCACCCCTCCACTTT	CASSRDREGSPLHF
-	-	TRBV9	TRBJ2-3	TGTGCCAGCAGCGTCCTCACAGATACGCAGTATTTT	CASSVLTDTQYF
TRBD2	once	TRBV7-8	TRBJ2-5	TGTGCCAGCAGCTGGGGGGAGGGGGAGACCCAGTACTTC	CASSWGEGETQYF
-	-	TRBV5-6	TRBJ2-3	TGTGCCAGCAGCTTGGCAGGCAGGGGGGTCACAGATACGCAGTATTTT	CASSLAGRGVTDTQYF
-	-	TRBV5-4	TRBJ1-2	TGTGCCAGCAGCTTGGGCCAGGGCCCTGCCTATGGCTACACCTTC	CASSLGQGPAYGYTF
TRBD1	-	TRBV2	TRBJ2-2	TGTGCCAGCAGTGAGATCGCAGGGGGCGTAAGGGAGCTGTTTTTT	CASSEIAGGVRELFF
-	-	TRBV10-3	TRBJ2-7	TGTGCCATCGAGACAATTCACGAGCAGTACTTC	CAIETIHEQYF
TRBD2	-	TRBV18	TRBJ2-1	TGTGCCAGCTCCTCCGCGGGGGGCAATGAGCAGTTCTTC	CASSSAGGNEQFF
-	-	TRBV7-2	TRBJ1-5	TGTGCCAGCAGCGTACAGGGTGGTCAGCCCCAGCATTTT	CASSVQGGQPQHF
-	-	TRBV4-3	TRBJ1-2	TGCGCCAGCAGCCCGGGTATCGGCGGGGCCACGTCAGGTGGCTACACCTTC	CASSPGIGGATSGGYTF
TRBD2	-	TRBV10-3	TRBJ2-3	TGTGCCATCAGTGAGTCTTCTAGCGGGGGGACGCAGTATTTT	CAISESSSGGTQYF
TRBD1	-	TRBV7-2	TRBJ2-7	TGTGCCAGCAGCATCACAGGGGGCGCCTACGAGCAGTACTTC	CASSITGGAYEQYF
TRBD2	-	TRBV5-4	TRBJ2-2	TGTGCCAGCATCCTGGGGGGGTACACCGGGGAGCTGTTTTTT	CASILGGYTGELFF
-	-	TRBV4-1	TRBJ2-1	TGCGCCAGCAGCCAACCCGTCAGGGGCCCGGAGCAGTTCTTC	CASSQPVRGPEQFF
-	-	TRBV2	TRBJ1-6	TGTGCCAGCAGCACGCGGGGCGCATGGAATTCACCCCTCCACTTT	CASSTRGAWNSPLHF
TRBD2	-	TRBV7-8	TRBJ2-2	TGTGCCAGCCCCGCGACTAGCGGGAAGAACACCGGGGAGCTGTTTTTT	CASPATSGKNTGELFF
TRBD2	-	TRBV4-2	TRBJ2-2	TGTGCCAGCAGCCAAGAGGCTAGCGGGCGCACCGGGGAGCTGTTTTTT	CASSQEASGRTGELFF
TRBD1	-	TRBV19	TRBJ1-5	TGTGCCAGTAGTACCCGGACAGGGGAGGGGTATAGCAATCAGCCCCAGCATTTT	CASSTRTGEGYSNQPQHF
TRBD1	-	TRBV7-9	TRBJ1-4	TGTGCCAGCAGCCTCTTGGGACAGCGCTCTGAAAAACTGTTTTTT	CASSLLGQRSEKLFF
TRBD2	-	TRBV6-1	TRBJ2-1	TGTGCCAGCAGTGATAGCGGGGGACCCAACTTTACTTTTGATGAGCAGTTCTTC	CASSDSGGPNFTFDEQFF
-	few	TRBV6-1	TRBJ2-1	TGTGCCAGCAATTGGAACAGTGAGCAGTTCTTC	CASNWNSEQFF
TRBD2	-	TRBV4-3	TRBJ2-5	TGCGCCAGCAGCCAAGAAAGTCTAGCGGGGACCCAGTACTTC	CASSQESLAGTQYF
TRBD1	-	TRBV6-4	TRBJ1-4	TGTGCCAGCAGTGACTCTTTGTTGGTTAAACAGGGGACCTCTAATGAAAAACTGTTTTTT	CASSDSLLVKQGTSNEKLFF
TRBD2	-	TRBV9	TRBJ2-1	TGTGCCAGCAGCACCGTAACTAGCGGGGGGGCTGAGCAGTTCTTC	CASSTVTSGGAEQFF
TRBD1	-	TRBV2	TRBJ1-1	TGTGCCAGCAGCCGGGACAGGGGGCCAGCTTTCTTT	CASSRDRGPAFF
-	-	TRBV10-3	TRBJ2-2	TGTGCCATCAGTGACAGGACAGCGAACACCGGGGAGCTGTTTTTT	CAISDRTANTGELFF
-	-	TRBV4-2	TRBJ2-2	TGTGCCAGCAGCCAAGATAGACAGGTGTTCAGCGAGCTGTTTTTT	CASSQDRQVFSELFF
-	once	TRBV19	TRBJ2-5	TGTGCCAGTAGTAGTCGGGAGTCCTTCCAAGAGACCCAGTACTTC	CASSSRESFQETQYF
TRBD2	-	TRBV7-6	TRBJ2-7	TGTGCCAGCAGCACCGGGACTAGCTCCTACGAGCAGTACTTC	CASSTGTSSYEQYF
TRBD1	once	TRBV10-3	TRBJ2-7	TGTGCCCATGGACAGGCCTACGAGCAGTACTTC	CAHGQAYEQYF
TRBD2	-	TRBV4-2	TRBJ2-7	TGTGCCAGCAGCCAACCCACTAGCGGGAATTCCTACGAGCAGTACTTC	CASSQPTSGNSYEQYF
-	once	TRBV10-2	TRBJ2-3	TGCGCCAGCAGGAGGACAGTCAGCACAGATACGCAGTATTTT	CASRRTVSTDTQYF
-	-	TRBV5-1	TRBJ2-5	TGCGCCAGCAGCTTGCTAGGGGTGGGGGGACAAGAGACCCAGTACTTC	CASSLLGVGGQETQYF
-	-	TRBV6-6	TRBJ1-5	TGTGCCAGCAGGCCACAGGGAAATCAGCCCCAGCATTTT	CASRPQGNQPQHF
TRBD2	-	TRBV27	TRBJ2-2	TGTGCCAGCAGCGTCATTTCGACTAGCCCCGTCGGGGAGCTGTTTTTT	CASSVISTSPVGELFF
-	few	TRBV11-2	TRBJ2-2	TGTGCCAGCAGCATAGTAGCGACTACGGTCGGGGAGCTGTTTTTT	CASSIVATTVGELFF
TRBD1	-	TRBV27	TRBJ2-7	TGTGCCAGCAGCTCCACCAACGGCCGAAACAGGGGCTACGAGCAGTACTTC	CASSSTNGRNRGYEQYF
-	-	TRBV7-9	TRBJ2-7	TGTGCCAGCAGCCACAACAGGGAGCCCTACGAGCAGTACTTC	CASSHNREPYEQYF
-	-	TRBV2	TRBJ1-5	TGTGCCAGCGAGAATAGCAATCAGCCCCAGCATTTT	CASENSNQPQHF
-	-	TRBV7-2	TRBJ1-2	TGTGCCAGCAGCTTAGACGTCGGACAGAGTTATGGCTACACCTTC	CASSLDVGQSYGYTF
-	-	TRBV15	TRBJ1-2	TGTGCCACCAGCACCGAATTGCAGGGGCTCTATGGCTACACCTTC	CATSTELQGLYGYTF
-	-	TRBV27	TRBJ2-3	TGTGCCAGCAGTTTATCGTTCCTCACAGATACGCAGTATTTT	CASSLSFLTDTQYF
-	-	TRBV20-1	TRBJ1-2	TGCAGTTTCGGGGGGGTCTATGGCTACACCTTC	CSFGGVYGYTF
TRBD1	-	TRBV5-1	TRBJ1-4	TGCGCCAGCAGCTTGGACGGGGACAGACTGTTTTTT	CASSLDGDRLFF